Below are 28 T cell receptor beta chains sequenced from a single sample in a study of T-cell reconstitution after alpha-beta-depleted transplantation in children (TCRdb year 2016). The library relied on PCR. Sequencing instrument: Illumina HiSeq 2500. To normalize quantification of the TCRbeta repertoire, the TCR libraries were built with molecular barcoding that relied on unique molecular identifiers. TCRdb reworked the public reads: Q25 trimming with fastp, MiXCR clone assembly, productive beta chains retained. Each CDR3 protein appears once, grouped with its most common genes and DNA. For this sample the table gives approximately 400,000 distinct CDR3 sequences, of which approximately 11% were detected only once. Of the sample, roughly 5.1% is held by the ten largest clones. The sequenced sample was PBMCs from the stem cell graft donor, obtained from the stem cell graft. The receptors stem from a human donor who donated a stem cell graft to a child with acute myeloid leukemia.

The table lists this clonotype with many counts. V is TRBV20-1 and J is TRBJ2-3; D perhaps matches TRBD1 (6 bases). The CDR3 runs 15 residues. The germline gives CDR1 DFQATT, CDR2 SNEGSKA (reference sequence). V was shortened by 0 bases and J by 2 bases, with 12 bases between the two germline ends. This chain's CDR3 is CSARDWDTLTDTQYF. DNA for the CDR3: TGCAGTGCTAGAGATTGGGACACTCTCACAGATACGCAGTATTTT.

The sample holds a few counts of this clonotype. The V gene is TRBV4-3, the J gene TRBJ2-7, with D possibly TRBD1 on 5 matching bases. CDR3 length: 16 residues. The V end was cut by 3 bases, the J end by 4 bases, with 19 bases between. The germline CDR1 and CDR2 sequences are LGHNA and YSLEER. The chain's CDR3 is CASSQYAGQNPYEQYF. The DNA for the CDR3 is TGCGCCAGCAGCCAGTACGCAGGGCAGAATCCTTACGAGCAGTACTTC.

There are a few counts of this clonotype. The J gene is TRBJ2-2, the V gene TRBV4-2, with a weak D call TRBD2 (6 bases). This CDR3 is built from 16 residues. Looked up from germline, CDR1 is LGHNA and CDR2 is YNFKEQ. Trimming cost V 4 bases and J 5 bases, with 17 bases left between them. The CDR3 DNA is TGTGCCAGCAGCCCGGACCCTGGGGGGACGACCGGGGAGCTGTTTTTT. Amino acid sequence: CASSPDPGGTTGELFF.

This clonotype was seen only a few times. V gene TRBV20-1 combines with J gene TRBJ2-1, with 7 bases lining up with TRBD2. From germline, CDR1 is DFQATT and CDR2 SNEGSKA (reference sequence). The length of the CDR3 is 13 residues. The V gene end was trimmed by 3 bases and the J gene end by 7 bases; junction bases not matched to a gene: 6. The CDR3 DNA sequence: TGCAGTGCTAGGCGGGACGGGGGGAATGAGCAGTTCTTC. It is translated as CSARRDGGNEQFF.

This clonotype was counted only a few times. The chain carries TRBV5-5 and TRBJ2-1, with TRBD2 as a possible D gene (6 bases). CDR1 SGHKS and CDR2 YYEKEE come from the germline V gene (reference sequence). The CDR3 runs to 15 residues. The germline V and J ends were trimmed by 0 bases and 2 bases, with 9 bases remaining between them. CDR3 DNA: TGTGCCAGCAGCTTGGGGGGGAGGACCTACAATGAGCAGTTCTTC. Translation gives CASSLGGRTYNEQFF. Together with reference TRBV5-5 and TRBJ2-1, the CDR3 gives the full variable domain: DAGVTQSPTHLIKTRGQQVTLRCSPISGHKSVSWYQQVLGQGPQFIFQYYEKEERGRGNFPDRFSARQFPNYSSELNVNALLLGDSALYLCASSLGGRTYNEQFFGPGTRLTVL.

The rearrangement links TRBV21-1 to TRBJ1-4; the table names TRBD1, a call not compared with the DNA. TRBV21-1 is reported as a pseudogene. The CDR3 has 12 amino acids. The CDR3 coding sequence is TGTGCCAGCAGCCTGGGACGGGGAAAACTGTTTTTT. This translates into CASSLGRGKLFF.

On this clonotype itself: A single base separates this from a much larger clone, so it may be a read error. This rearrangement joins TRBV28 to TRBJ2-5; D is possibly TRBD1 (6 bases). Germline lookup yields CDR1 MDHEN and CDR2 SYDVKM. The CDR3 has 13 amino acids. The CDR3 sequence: CAGSLGAIETQYF. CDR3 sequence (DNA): TGTGCCGGCAGTTTGGGGGCCATCGAGACCCAGTACTTC.

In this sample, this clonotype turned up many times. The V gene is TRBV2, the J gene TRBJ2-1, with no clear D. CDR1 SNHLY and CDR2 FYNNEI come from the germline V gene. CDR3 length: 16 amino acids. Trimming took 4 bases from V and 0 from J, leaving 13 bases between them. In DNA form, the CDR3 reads TGTGCCAGCAGTGTTCCGGACCCGAGCTCCTACAATGAGCAGTTCTTC. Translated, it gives CASSVPDPSSYNEQFF.

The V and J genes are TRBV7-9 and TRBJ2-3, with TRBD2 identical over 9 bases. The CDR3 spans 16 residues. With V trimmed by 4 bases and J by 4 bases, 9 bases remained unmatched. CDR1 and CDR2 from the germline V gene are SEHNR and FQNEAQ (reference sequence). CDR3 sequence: CASSSSPGLAADTQYF. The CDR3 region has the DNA TGTGCCAGCAGCTCTTCTCCGGGACTAGCAGCAGATACGCAGTATTTT.

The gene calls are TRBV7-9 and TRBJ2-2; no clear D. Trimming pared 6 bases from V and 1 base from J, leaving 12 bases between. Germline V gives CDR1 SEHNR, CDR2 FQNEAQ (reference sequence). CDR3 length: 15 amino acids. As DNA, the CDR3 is TGTGCCAGCAGAAACCGAAGGGAGAACACCGGGGAGCTGTTTTTT. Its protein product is CASRNRRENTGELFF.

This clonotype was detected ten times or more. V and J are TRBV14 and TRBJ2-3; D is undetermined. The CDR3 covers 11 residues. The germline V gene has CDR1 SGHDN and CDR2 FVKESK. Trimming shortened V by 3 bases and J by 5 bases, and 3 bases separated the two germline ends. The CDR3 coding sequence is TGTGCCAGCAGCCATAGAGATACGCAGTATTTT. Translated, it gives CASSHRDTQYF.

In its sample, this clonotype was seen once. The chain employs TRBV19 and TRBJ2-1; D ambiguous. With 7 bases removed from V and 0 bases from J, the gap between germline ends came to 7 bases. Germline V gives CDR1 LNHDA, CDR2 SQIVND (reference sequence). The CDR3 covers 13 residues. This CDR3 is CASISDSYNEQFF. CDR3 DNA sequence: TGTGCCAGTATAAGCGACTCCTACAATGAGCAGTTCTTC.

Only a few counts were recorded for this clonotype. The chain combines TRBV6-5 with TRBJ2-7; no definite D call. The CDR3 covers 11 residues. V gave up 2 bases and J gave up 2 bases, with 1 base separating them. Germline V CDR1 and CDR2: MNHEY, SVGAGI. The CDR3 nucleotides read TGTGCCAGCAGTTACGCCTACGAGCAGTACGTC. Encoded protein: CASSYAYEQYV.

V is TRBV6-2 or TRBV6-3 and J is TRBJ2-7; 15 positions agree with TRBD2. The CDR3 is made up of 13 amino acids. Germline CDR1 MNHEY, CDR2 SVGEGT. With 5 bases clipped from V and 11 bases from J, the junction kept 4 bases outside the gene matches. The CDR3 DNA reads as TGTGCCAGCAGTGGACTAGCGGGAGGGCCGAAGTACTTC. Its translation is CASSGLAGGPKYF.

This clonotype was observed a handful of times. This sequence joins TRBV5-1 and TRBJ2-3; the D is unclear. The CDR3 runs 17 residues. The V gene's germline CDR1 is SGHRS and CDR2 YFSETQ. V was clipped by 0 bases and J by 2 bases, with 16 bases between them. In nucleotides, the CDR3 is TGCGCCAGCAGCTTGGACCCCCTTGGACGAATCACAGATACGCAGTATTTT. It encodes CASSLDPLGRITDTQYF.

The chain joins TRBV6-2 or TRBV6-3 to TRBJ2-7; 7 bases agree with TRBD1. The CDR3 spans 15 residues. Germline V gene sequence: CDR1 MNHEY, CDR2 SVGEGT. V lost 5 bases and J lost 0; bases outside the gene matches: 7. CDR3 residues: CASSDPGQYSYEQYF. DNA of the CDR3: TGTGCCAGCAGTGATCCGGGACAGTACTCCTACGAGCAGTACTTC.

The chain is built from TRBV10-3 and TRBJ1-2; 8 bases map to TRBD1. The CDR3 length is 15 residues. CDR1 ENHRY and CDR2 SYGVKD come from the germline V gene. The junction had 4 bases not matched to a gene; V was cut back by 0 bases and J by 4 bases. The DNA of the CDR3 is TGTGCCATCAGTGAGTCGGCAGGGGGCTCCTATGGCTACACCTTC. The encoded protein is CAISESAGGSYGYTF.

The CDR3 is CASRGGAANTGELFF. CDR3 sequence (DNA): TGTGCCAGTAGGGGAGGTGCGGCCAATACCGGGGAGCTGTTTTTT. The rearrangement links TRBV7-3 to TRBJ2-2, with D perhaps TRBD2 (6 bases). V was pared by 9 bases and J by 5 bases, with 19 bases between. This CDR3 is 15 amino acids long. The germline V gene has CDR1 SGHTA and CDR2 FQGTGA.

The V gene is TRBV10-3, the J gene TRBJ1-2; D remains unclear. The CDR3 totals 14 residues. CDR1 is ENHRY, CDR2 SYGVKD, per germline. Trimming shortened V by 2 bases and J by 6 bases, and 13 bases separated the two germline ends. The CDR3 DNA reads TGTGCCATCAGTGAGGCCGTGAATCGAGATGGCTACACCTTC. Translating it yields CAISEAVNRDGYTF.

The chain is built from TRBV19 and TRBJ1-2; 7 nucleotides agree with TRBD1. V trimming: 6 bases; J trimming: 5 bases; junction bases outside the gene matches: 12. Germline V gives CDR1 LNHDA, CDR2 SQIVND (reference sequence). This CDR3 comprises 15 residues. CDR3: CASSQTLTGRYGYTF. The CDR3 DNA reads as TGTGCCAGTAGCCAAACCTTGACAGGGCGATATGGCTACACCTTC.

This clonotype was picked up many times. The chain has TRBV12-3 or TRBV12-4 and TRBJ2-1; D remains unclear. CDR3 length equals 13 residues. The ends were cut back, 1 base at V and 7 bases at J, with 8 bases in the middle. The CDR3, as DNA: TGTGCCAGCAGTTTAGGACGGCTAAATGAGCAGTTCTTC. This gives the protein CASSLGRLNEQFF.

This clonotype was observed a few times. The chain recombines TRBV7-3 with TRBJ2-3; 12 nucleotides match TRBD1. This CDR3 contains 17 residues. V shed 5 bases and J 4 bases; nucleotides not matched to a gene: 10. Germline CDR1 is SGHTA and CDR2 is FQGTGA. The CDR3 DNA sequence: TGTGCCAGCAGCGCCCGCGGGGGACAGGGGGCAGCAGATACGCAGTATTTT. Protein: CASSARGGQGAADTQYF.

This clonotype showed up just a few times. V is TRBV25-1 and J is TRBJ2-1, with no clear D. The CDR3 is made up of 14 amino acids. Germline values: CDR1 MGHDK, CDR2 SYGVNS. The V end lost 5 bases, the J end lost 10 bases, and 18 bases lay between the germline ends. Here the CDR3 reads CASSSNFLSKEQFF. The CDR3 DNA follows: TGTGCCAGCAGTTCTAACTTCCTAAGCAAAGAGCAGTTCTTC.

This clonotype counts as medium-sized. Here the CDR3 reads CASSSGLATTGELFF. In DNA, the CDR3 is TGTGCCAGCAGCTCGGGACTAGCGACCACCGGGGAGCTGTTTTTT. The chain uses TRBV7-9 and TRBJ2-2; TRBD2 agrees at 10 bases. V dropped 4 bases and J dropped 4; count of bases not matched to a gene: 3. Germline loops: CDR1 SEHNR, CDR2 FQNEAQ (reference sequence). CDR3 length: 15 residues.

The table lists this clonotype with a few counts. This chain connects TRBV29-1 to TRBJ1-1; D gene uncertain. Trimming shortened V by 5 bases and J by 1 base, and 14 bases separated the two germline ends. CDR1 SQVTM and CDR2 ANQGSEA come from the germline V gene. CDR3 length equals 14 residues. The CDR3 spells CSVFVWTANTEAFF. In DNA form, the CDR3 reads TGCAGCGTTTTCGTCTGGACGGCGAACACTGAAGCTTTCTTT.

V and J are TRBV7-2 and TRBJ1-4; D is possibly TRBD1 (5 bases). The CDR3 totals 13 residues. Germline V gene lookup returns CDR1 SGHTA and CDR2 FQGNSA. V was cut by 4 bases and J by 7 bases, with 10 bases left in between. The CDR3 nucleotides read TGTGCCAGCAGCTACGCAGGGACTGAAAAACTGTTTTTT. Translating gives CASSYAGTEKLFF.

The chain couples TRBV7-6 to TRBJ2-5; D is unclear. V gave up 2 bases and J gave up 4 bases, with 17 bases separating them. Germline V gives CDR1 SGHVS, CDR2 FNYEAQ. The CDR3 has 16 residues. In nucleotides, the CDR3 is TGTGCCAGCAGCTTATCCACCGTCAGGTTGGGAGAGACCCAGTACTTC. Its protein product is CASSLSTVRLGETQYF.

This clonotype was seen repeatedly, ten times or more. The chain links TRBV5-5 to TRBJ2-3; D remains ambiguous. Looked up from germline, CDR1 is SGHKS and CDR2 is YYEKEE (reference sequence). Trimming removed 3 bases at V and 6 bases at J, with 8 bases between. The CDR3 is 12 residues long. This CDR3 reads CASSSYMDTQYF. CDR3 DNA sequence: TGTGCCAGCAGCTCATACATGGATACGCAGTATTTT. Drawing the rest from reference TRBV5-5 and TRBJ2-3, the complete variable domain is DAGVTQSPTHLIKTRGQQVTLRCSPISGHKSVSWYQQVLGQGPQFIFQYYEKEERGRGNFPDRFSARQFPNYSSELNVNALLLGDSALYLCASSSYMDTQYFGPGTRLTVL.